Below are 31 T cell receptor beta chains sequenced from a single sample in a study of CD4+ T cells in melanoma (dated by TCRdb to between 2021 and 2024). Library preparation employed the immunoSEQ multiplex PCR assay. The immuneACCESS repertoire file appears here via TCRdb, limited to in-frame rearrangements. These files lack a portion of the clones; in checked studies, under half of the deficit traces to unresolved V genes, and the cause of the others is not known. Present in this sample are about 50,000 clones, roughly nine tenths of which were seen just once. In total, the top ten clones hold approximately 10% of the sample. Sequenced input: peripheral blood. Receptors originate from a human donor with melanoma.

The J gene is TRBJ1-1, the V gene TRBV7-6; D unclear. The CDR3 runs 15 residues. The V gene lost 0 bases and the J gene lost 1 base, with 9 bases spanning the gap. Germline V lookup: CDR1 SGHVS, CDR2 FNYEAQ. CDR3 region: CASSLAPTPNTEAFF. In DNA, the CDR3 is TGTGCCAGCAGCTTAGCCCCAACCCCGAACACTGAAGCTTTCTTT. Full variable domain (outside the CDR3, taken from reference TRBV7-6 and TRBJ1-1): GAGVSQSPRYKVTKRGQDVALRCDPISGHVSLYWYRQALGQGPEFLTYFNYEAQQDKSGLPNDRFSAERPEGSISTLTIQRTEQRDSAMYRCASSLAPTPNTEAFFGQGTRLTVV.

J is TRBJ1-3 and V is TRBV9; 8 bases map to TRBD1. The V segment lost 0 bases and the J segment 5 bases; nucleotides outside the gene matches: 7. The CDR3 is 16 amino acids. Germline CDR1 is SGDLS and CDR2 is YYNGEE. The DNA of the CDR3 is TGTGCCAGCAGCGTAGTTGACAGGGGCGGCAGAAACACCATATATTTT. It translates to CASSVVDRGGRNTIYF.

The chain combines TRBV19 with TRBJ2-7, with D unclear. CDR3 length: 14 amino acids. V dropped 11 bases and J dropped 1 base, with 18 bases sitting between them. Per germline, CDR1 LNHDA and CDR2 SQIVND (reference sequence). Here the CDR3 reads CASSPGPASYEQYF. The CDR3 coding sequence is TGTGCCTCATCTCCGGGCCCCGCATCCTACGAGCAGTACTTC.

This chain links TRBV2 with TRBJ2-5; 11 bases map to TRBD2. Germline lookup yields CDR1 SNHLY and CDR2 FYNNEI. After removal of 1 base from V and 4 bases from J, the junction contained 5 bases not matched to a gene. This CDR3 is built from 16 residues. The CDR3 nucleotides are TGTGCCAGCAGTGAAGTATCAACTAGCGGGGGAGAGACCCAGTACTTC. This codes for CASSEVSTSGGETQYF.

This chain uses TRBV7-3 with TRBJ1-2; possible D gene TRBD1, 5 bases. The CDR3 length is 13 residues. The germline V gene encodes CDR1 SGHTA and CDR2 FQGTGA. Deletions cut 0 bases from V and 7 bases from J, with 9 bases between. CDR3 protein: CASSLTQGGGYTF. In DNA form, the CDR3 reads TGTGCCAGCAGCTTAACCCAGGGAGGTGGCTACACCTTC.

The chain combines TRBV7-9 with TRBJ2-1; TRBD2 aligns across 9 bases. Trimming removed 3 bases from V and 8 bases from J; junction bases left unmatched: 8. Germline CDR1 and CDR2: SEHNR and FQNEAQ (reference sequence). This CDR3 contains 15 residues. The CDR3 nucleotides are TGTGCCAGCAGCTTCATTGGCGGGGGGGCCGATGAGCAGTTCTTC. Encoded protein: CASSFIGGGADEQFF.

CDR3 loop: CASSQDRDISYEQYF. In DNA, the CDR3 is TGCGCCAGCAGCCAAGATAGGGACATCTCCTACGAGCAGTACTTC. The V call is TRBV4-3, the J call TRBJ2-7; possibly TRBD1 for D (6 bases). The V gene lost 0 bases and the J gene lost 0 bases, with 9 bases spanning the gap. This CDR3 comprises 15 residues. The germline V gene encodes CDR1 LGHNA and CDR2 YSLEER.

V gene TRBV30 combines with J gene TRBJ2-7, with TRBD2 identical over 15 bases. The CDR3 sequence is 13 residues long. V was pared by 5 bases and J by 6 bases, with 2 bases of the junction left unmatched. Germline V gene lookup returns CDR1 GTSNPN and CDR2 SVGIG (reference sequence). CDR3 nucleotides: TGTGCCTGGGAGGGACTAGCGGGGGGCGAGCAGTACTTC. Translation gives CAWEGLAGGEQYF.

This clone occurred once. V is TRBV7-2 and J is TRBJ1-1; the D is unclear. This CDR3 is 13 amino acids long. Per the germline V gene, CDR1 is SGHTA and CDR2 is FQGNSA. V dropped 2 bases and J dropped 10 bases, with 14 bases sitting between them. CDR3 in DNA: TGTGCCAGCAGCTTACCCTTAATGCCTGCAGCTTTCTTT. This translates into CASSLPLMPAAFF.

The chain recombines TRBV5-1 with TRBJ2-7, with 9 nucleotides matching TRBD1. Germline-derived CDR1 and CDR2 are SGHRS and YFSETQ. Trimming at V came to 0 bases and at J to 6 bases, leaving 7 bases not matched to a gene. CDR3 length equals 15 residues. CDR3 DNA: TGCGCCAGCAGCTTGGGGGACAGGGTTTTGGTCGAGCAGTACTTC. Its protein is CASSLGDRVLVEQYF.

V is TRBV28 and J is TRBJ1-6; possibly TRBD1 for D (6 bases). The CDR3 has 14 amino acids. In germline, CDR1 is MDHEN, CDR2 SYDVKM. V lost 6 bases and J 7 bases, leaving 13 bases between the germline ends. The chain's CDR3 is CASRFSGENSPLHF. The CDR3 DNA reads TGTGCCAGCAGATTCTCAGGGGAAAATTCACCCCTCCACTTT.

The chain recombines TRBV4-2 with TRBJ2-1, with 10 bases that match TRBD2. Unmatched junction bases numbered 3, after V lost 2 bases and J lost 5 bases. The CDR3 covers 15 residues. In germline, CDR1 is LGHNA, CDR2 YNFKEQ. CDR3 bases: TGTGCCAGCAGCCAAAGCGGGGGGGCTCACAATGAGCAGTTCTTC. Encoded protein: CASSQSGGAHNEQFF.

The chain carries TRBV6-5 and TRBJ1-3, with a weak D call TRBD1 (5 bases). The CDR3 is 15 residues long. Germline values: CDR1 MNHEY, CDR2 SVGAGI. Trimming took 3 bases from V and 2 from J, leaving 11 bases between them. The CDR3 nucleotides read TGTGCCAGCAGTTATGGGGGACTAGCTGGAAACACCATATATTTT. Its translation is CASSYGGLAGNTIYF.

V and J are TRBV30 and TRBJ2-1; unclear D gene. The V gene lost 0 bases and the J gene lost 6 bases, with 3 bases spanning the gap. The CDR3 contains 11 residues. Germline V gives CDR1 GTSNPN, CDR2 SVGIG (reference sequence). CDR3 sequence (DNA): TGTGCCTGGAGTGTGTTCAATGAGCAGTTCTTC. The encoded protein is CAWSVFNEQFF.

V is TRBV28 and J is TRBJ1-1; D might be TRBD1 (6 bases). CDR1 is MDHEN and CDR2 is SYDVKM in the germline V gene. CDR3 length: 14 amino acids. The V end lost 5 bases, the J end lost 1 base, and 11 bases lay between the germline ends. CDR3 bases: TGTGCCAGCAGTCCAGGACAGTCGAACACTGAAGCTTTCTTT. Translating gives CASSPGQSNTEAFF.

The CDR3 sequence is CASSGPSGLHSHEQFF. The CDR3 DNA is TGTGCCAGCAGCGGGCCCTCGGGACTACACTCCCATGAGCAGTTCTTC. The V gene is TRBV5-4, the J gene TRBJ2-1; the match to TRBD2 covers 7 bases. V lost 4 bases to trimming and J lost 8 bases; unmatched junction nucleotides: 15. This CDR3 spans 16 amino acids. CDR1 is SGHNT and CDR2 is YYREEE in the germline V gene (reference sequence).

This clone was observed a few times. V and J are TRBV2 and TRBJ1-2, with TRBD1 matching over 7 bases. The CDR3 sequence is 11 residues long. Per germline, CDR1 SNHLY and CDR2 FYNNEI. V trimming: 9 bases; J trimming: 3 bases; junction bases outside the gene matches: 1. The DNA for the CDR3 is TGTGCCAGTACAGGGGACTATGGCTACACCTTC. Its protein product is CASTGDYGYTF.

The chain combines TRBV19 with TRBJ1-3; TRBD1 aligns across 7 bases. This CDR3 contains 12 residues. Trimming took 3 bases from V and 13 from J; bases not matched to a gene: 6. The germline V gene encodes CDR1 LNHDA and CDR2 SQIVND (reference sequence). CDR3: CASSIRDSVIYF. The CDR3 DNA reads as TGTGCCAGTAGTATCCGGGACAGCGTGATATATTTT.

In nucleotides, the CDR3 is TGTGCCACCAGCAGCAGGCACAATGAGCAGTTCTTC. Its translation is CATSSRHNEQFF. V is TRBV15 and J is TRBJ2-1; D remains ambiguous. The CDR3 is 12 amino acids. Looked up from germline, CDR1 is LNHNV and CDR2 is YYDKDF (reference sequence). With 3 bases removed from V and 5 bases from J, the gap between germline ends came to 5 bases.

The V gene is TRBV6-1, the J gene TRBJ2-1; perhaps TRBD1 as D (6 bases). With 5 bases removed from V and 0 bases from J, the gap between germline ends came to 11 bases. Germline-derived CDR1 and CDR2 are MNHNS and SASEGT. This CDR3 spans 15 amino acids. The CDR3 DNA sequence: TGTGCCAGCAGTAGGGACATCAGCTCCTACAATGAGCAGTTCTTC. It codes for CASSRDISSYNEQFF.

CDR3 residues: CASRVGQKNNEQFF. The DNA for the CDR3 is TGTGCCAGCAGGGTGGGACAGAAGAACAATGAGCAGTTCTTC. The chain links TRBV28 to TRBJ2-1, with 7 bases lining up with TRBD1. Losses at the gene ends were 6 bases for V and 5 bases for J; bases not matched to a gene: 7. There are 14 residues in the CDR3. CDR1 MDHEN and CDR2 SYDVKM come from the germline V gene.

The CDR3 region is CASGLGQGAGQPQHF. The CDR3 nucleotides are TGTGCTAGTGGTTTAGGGCAGGGGGCGGGTCAGCCCCAGCATTTT. The chain links TRBV12-5 to TRBJ1-5, with TRBD1 matching over 8 bases. V was clipped by 3 bases and J by 6 bases; unmatched bases: 7. From germline, CDR1 is LGHNT and CDR2 FRNRAP. The CDR3 totals 15 residues.

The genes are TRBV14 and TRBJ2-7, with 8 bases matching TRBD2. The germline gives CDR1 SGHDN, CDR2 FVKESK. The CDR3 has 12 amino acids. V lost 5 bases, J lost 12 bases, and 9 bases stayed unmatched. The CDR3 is CASSSPGLEVYF. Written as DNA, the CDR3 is TGTGCCAGCAGCTCACCGGGACTAGAGGTGTACTTC.

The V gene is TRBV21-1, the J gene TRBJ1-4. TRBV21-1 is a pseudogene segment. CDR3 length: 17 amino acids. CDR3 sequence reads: CASSKKMKVATNEKLFF. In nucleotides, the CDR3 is TGTGCCAGCAGCAAAAAAATGAAGGTTGCAACTAATGAAAAACTGTTTTTT.

The CDR3 region is CASTGTSGTPVYEQYF. DNA for the CDR3: TGTGCCAGCACTGGGACTAGCGGGACCCCGGTCTACGAGCAGTACTTC. The J gene is TRBJ2-7, the V gene TRBV2; TRBD2 matches 13 bases. This CDR3 is 16 amino acids long. Looked up from germline, CDR1 is SNHLY and CDR2 is FYNNEI. Trimming removed 7 bases from V and 3 bases from J; junction bases left unmatched: 9.

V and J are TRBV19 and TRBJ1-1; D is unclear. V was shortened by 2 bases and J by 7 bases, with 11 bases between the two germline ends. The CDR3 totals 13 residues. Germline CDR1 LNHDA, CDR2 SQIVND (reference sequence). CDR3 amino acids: CASSIMEEDEAFF. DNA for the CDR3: TGTGCCAGTAGTATAATGGAGGAAGATGAAGCTTTCTTT.

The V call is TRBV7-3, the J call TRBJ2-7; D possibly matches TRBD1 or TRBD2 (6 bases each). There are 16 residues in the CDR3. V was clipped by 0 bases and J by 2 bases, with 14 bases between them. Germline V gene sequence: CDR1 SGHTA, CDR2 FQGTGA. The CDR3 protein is CASSLTGGQGTYEQYF. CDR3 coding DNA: TGTGCCAGCAGCTTAACGGGGGGACAAGGGACCTACGAGCAGTACTTC.

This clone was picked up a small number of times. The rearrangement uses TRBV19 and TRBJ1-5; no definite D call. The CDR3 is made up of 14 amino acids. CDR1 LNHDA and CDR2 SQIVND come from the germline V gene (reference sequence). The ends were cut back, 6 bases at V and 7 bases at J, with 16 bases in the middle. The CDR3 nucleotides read TGTGCCAGTAGCAATTCGGCCTCACTGCAGCCCCAGCATTTT. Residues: CASSNSASLQPQHF.

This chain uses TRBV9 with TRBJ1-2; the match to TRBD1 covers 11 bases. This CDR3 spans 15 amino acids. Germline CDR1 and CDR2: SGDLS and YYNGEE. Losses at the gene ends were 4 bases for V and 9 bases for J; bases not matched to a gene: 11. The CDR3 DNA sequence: TGTGCCAGCAGCCCTCGGACAGGGGGCATTTCCAGCTACACCTTC. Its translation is CASSPRTGGISSYTF.

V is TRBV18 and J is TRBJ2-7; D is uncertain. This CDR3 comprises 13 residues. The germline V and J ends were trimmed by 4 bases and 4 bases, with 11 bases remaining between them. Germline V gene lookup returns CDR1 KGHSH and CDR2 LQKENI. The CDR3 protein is CASSQSPRYEQYF. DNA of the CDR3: TGTGCCAGCTCACAATCACCCCGTTACGAGCAGTACTTC.

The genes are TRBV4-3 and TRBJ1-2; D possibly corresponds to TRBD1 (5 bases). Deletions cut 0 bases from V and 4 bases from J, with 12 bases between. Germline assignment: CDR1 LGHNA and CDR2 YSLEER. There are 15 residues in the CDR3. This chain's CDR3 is CASSQEGYRSYGYTF. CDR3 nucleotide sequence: TGCGCCAGCAGCCAAGAGGGGTACAGGTCCTATGGCTACACCTTC.